The 16 T cell receptor beta chains reported below all come from one sample, sequenced in a study of cytomegalovirus exposure and HLA in healthy donors. The method was immunoSEQ multiplex PCR; TCRdb's version includes in-frame clones alone and lacks a portion of them. The profile shows 70,000 to 75,000 clones, roughly 94% of them singletons. The sample comprised PBMCs. The receptors come from a man younger than 35 in good health and CMV-seropositive.

The chain has TRBV7-3 and TRBJ2-7; 11 bases fit TRBD1. The CDR3 has 14 residues. Germline V lookup: CDR1 SGHTA, CDR2 FQGTGA. Trimming cost V 5 bases and J 3 bases; bases outside gene matches: 3. CDR3 region: CASSPGTGGYEQYF. The CDR3 nucleotides read TGTGCCAGCAGCCCCGGGACAGGGGGCTACGAGCAGTACTTC.

The chain carries TRBV10-2 and TRBJ2-1; tentative D call: TRBD2 (5 bases). Germline CDR1 and CDR2: WSHSY and SAAADI. This CDR3 is built from 16 residues. The V gene lost 2 bases and the J gene lost 8 bases, with 19 bases spanning the gap. This chain's CDR3 is CASSETRVPNLDEQFF. In DNA, the CDR3 is TGCGCCAGCAGTGAGACGCGGGTCCCTAACCTTGATGAGCAGTTCTTC.

The rearrangement links TRBV30 to TRBJ2-7; no definite D call. CDR1 is GTSNPN and CDR2 is SVGIG in the germline V gene (reference sequence). V was pared by 4 bases and J by 5 bases, with 12 bases between. CDR3 length equals 12 residues. The CDR3 sequence is CAWTMAEDEQYF. The CDR3 bases are TGTGCCTGGACGATGGCCGAGGACGAGCAGTACTTC.

The chain combines TRBV7-9 with TRBJ2-5, with D maybe TRBD2 (5 bases). Germline CDR1 SEHNR, CDR2 FQNEAQ (reference sequence). Trimming removed 2 bases from V and 5 bases from J, with 9 bases in between. The CDR3 length is 13 residues. Written as DNA, the CDR3 is TGTGCCAGCAGCTTAACTAGTAGGGAGACCCAGTACTTC. Encoded protein: CASSLTSRETQYF.

This chain links TRBV27 with TRBJ2-3, with D possibly being TRBD2 (6 bases). V was pared by 3 bases and J by 6 bases, with 19 bases between. The V gene's germline CDR1 is MNHEY and CDR2 SMNVEV (reference sequence). This CDR3 contains 16 residues. In nucleotides, the CDR3 is TGTGCCAGCAGTTTTGTTGGGAGCGGGTTGGGGGATACGCAGTATTTT. It codes for CASSFVGSGLGDTQYF.

The chain carries TRBV7-8 and TRBJ2-7, with D tentatively TRBD1 (7 bases). Germline V gives CDR1 SGHVS, CDR2 FQNEAQ. V was shortened by 3 bases and J by 5 bases, with 20 bases between the two germline ends. The CDR3 length is 16 residues. The CDR3 sequence: CASSLGGAGQPNEQYF. The CDR3 DNA sequence: TGTGCCAGCAGCTTGGGCGGGGCGGGACAGCCCAACGAGCAGTACTTC.

V and J are TRBV21-1 and TRBJ2-6; TRBD1, as called in the table, went unchecked against the DNA. TRBV21-1 is flagged as a pseudogene. The CDR3 has 18 residues. The CDR3 DNA sequence: TGTGCCAGCAGCAAAATCCCCAGGGTGAGTCCTGGGGCCAACGTCCTGACTTTC. This gives the protein CASSKIPRVSPGANVLTF.

The V and J genes are TRBV28 and TRBJ2-4; TRBD1 agrees at 9 bases. In germline, CDR1 is MDHEN, CDR2 SYDVKM. The junction had 8 bases not matched to a gene; V was cut back by 4 bases and J by 1 base. The CDR3 consists of 17 residues. The CDR3 DNA reads TGTGCCAGCAGTTCGGGACAGGGTGGGGGGGCCAAAAACATTCAGTACTTC. Its translation: CASSSGQGGGAKNIQYF.

This clone was seen just once. The CDR3 is CASSFRTGNYGYTF. CDR3 nucleotides: TGTGCCAGCAGTTTCCGCACAGGGAACTATGGCTACACCTTC. V gene TRBV6-5 combines with J gene TRBJ1-2, with a weak D call TRBD1 (6 bases). Per the germline V gene, CDR1 is MNHEY and CDR2 is SVGAGI. This CDR3 spans 14 amino acids. The V gene lost 4 bases and the J gene lost 2 bases, with 11 bases spanning the gap.

The rearrangement uses TRBV2 and TRBJ1-5, with 8 nucleotides matching TRBD1. This CDR3 contains 14 residues. V shed 4 bases and J 4 bases; nucleotides not matched to a gene: 3. CDR1 is SNHLY, CDR2 FYNNEI, per germline. Here the CDR3 DNA reads TGTGCCAGCAGTGTCGGGGACAGGAATCAGCCCCAGCATTTT. This codes for CASSVGDRNQPQHF.

The chain is built from TRBV28 and TRBJ1-1; no definite D call. V was trimmed by 3 bases and J by 1 base, leaving 9 bases between them. The CDR3 has 14 residues. Germline-derived CDR1 and CDR2 are MDHEN and SYDVKM. The DNA for the CDR3 is TGTGCCAGCAGTTTTGGGCAGCCGAACACTGAAGCTTTCTTT. It specifies CASSFGQPNTEAFF.

The rearrangement uses TRBV6-5 and TRBJ2-1; 7 bases map to TRBD2. Trimming at V came to 2 bases and at J to 5 bases, leaving 6 bases not matched to a gene. Germline-derived CDR1 and CDR2 are MNHEY and SVGAGI. The CDR3 consists of 15 residues. CDR3 protein: CASSYAGLIHNEQFF. For the CDR3, the DNA is TGTGCCAGCAGTTACGCGGGACTAATCCACAATGAGCAGTTCTTC.

The J gene is TRBJ1-5, the V gene TRBV4-1; no firm D call. V lost 4 bases to trimming and J lost 8 bases, with 15 bases between them. CDR3 length: 14 residues. The germline V gene has CDR1 MGHRA and CDR2 YSYEKL. CDR3 nucleotide sequence: TGCGCCAGCAGCCCTGGTGCGGCCGCCGAGCCCCAGCATTTT. It codes for CASSPGAAAEPQHF.

This clone is a singleton in its sample. The CDR3 nucleotides are TGTGCCAGCAGCGTAGAGGCAGGTAGCACAGATACGCAGTATTTT. As protein: CASSVEAGSTDTQYF. The J gene is TRBJ2-3, the V gene TRBV9; D is unresolved. The CDR3 runs 15 residues. Between the trimmed V and J ends, which lost 0 bases and 0 bases, there was a span of 8 bases. CDR1 and CDR2 from the germline V gene are SGDLS and YYNGEE.

The rearrangement joins TRBV30 to TRBJ1-6; no clear D. Germline CDR1 reads GTSNPN; CDR2 reads SVGIG (reference sequence). The CDR3 covers 15 residues. The germline V and J ends were trimmed by 3 bases and 5 bases, with 14 bases remaining between them. The CDR3 bases are TGTGCCTGGAGAATTATTGGAGGGAATAATTCACCCCTCCACTTT. Protein: CAWRIIGGNNSPLHF. The variable domain in full, with the rest retrieved from reference TRBV30 and TRBJ1-6, is SQTIHQWPATLVQPVGSPLSLECTVEGTSNPNLYWYRQAAGRGLQLLFYSVGIGQISSEVPQNLSASRPQDRQFILSSKKLLLSDSGFYLCAWRIIGGNNSPLHFGNGTRLTVT.

The chain employs TRBV7-8 and TRBJ1-6; 7 nucleotides align to TRBD1. Germline V gene lookup returns CDR1 SGHVS and CDR2 FQNEAQ. The V gene end was trimmed by 1 base and the J gene end by 7 bases; junction bases not matched to a gene: 1. The CDR3 totals 14 residues. In DNA, the CDR3 is TGTGCCAGCAGCTTAGTACAGGGGAATTCACCCCTCCACTTT. Translated: CASSLVQGNSPLHF.